This TCR beta chain was sequenced for a study of T-cell memory formation after mild COVID-19. TCRdb passed the 5' RACE reads through MiXCR, listing each CDR3 protein once. Of roughly 500,000 distinct CDR3 sequences listed, about a fifth are singletons. The table lists this clonotype with a few counts. This TCR came from an adult woman who had mild COVID-19 (a few samples of this study predate the infection). Cell type and time point are not known. The specimen sequenced was PBMCs or a T cell subset sorted from them (not recorded which).

DNA for the CDR3: TGTGCCAGCAGCGGAATCGACAGGGCTCGGTCACCCCTCCACTTT. It yields the protein CASSGIDRARSPLHF. This chain uses TRBV11-2 with TRBJ1-6; 7 bases are shared with TRBD1. Germline CDR1 is SGHAT and CDR2 is FQNNGV. This CDR3 comprises 15 residues. J lost 10 bases, V lost 5 bases, and 11 bases had no gene match.